This is a list of T cell receptor beta chains from one sample in a study of regulatory T cells in long-lasting Graves disease. MiXCR, run by TCRdb on the multiplex PCR reads, gives a single entry per CDR3 protein. Here the sample spans roughly 530,000 distinct CDR3 sequences, 16% being singletons. Separately, the same data were catalogued under a study of T cells in Graves' hyperthyroidism and ophthalmopathy.

Specimen: peripheral blood mononuclear cells (PBMCs), collected at new diagnosis, from a patient treated with antithyroid drugs. These receptors were taken from a woman aged 35-60 years with Graves disease. CDR3s leave out the opening cysteine and the closing phenylalanine or tryptophan.

>TRBV7-9
ASSAQGYQETQY
>TRBV20-1
SARGRGANTDTQY
>TRBV6-1
ASSESTQKTEAF
>TRBV6-1
ASKPTASYEQY
>TRBV6-5
ASSYSWDTANEKLF
>TRBV15
ATSRVTENTEAF
>TRBV4-1
ASSQNRDLGGQPQH
>TRBV5-5
ASSLAQGLGNTIY
>TRBV24-1
ATSEPGTGAQETQY
>TRBV18
ASSPREAGKNIQY
>TRBV6-1
ASSGGTASNQPQH
>TRBV7-3
ASSCRALTGTQNTEAF
>TRBV2
ASAEQGMPDTQY
>TRBV6-4
ASSEDPGTQPQH
>TRBV5-1
ASSLVGVVEAF
>TRBV10-3
ATGTEYSNQPQH
>TRBV27
AGSPKTSGEPYGGY
>TRBV5-1
ASSLSTVGRGF
>TRBV6-2/TRBV6-3
ASSSHRDPSYNEQF
>TRBV20-1
SASPAGGGTSGRWAY
>TRBV7-9
ASSSTASGGNEQF
>TRBV30
AWSVTMNTEAF
>TRBV25-1
ASSRDVYGYT
>TRBV5-6
ASSGVGGTANYGYT
>TRBV12-3/TRBV12-4
ASNKGGQGSYNEQF
>TRBV27
ASTGGYSGANVLT
>TRBV6-2/TRBV6-3
ASGGTTLHTEAF
>TRBV6-9
ASSYSGTGGNEQY
>TRBV6-1
ASSLMPGPNQPQH
>TRBV6-1
ASSSTQGTNYGYT
>TRBV6-1
ASSPLLLNPNTEAF
>TRBV3-1
ASGTGSIGGEKLF
>TRBV12-3/TRBV12-4
ASSLELAGVSEQY
>TRBV6-2/TRBV6-3
ASSYGGVPNEQY
>TRBV11-2
ASSWADNEQF
>TRBV28
ASSLVGVYTEAF
>TRBV11-2
ASSLAGLAGVETQY
>TRBV5-1
ASSRTGQAMSNEQF
>TRBV12-3/TRBV12-4
ASSVGQGGEAF
>TRBV5-1
ASSPAGIAEAF
>TRBV19
ASSIQGAYGYT
>TRBV7-9
ASSLEYSYEQY
>TRBV3-1
ASRHRDHTGTQY
>TRBV2
ASSEGRGNYGYT
>TRBV7-9
ASSLQVTETQY